The present entry profiles one T cell receptor (beta chain) with its context. What it binds is unknown. These data come from a study of cytomegalovirus exposure and HLA in healthy donors. Study-wide points: The study reported that TCR beta sequences accurately predicted HLA-A and HLA-B alleles in most subjects.

Germline V lookup: CDR1 SGHRS, CDR2 YFSETQ. Germline trimming cut 7 bases from V and 0 bases from J; bases unmatched to any gene: 6. This CDR3 is built from 15 residues. The study ran its PCR with 60 Vbeta and 13 Jbeta primers. Clones were sequenced by immunoSEQ multiplex PCR, and TCRdb holds only the in-frame ones, with some missing. Of tens of thousands of clones in the sample, 45% to 70% were seen once. Source material: PBMCs. The clonotype was recovered from a human donor in good health. The genes are TRBV5-1 and TRBJ2-4; the match to TRBD2 covers 8 bases. The CDR3 coding sequence is TGCGCCAGCGGCCCCGGGGGGGCAGCCAAAAACATTCAGTACTTC. This translates into CASGPGGAAKNIQYF.